These 5 T cell receptor beta chains share one sample of origin, sequenced in a study of early T cells in non-severe SARS-CoV-2 infection. TCRdb processed the 5' RACE reads anew with MiXCR; each CDR3 protein has one entry. The sample consists of around 66,000 distinct CDR3 sequences, over 4.5% of them appearing once. The source was whole blood, collected at baseline. The source of these receptors is an adult who was a healthcare worker with PCR-confirmed SARS-CoV-2 infection or an uninfected control (not recorded which).

At least ten counts were recorded for this clonotype. This chain joins TRBV20-1 and TRBJ2-1; 10 positions agree with TRBD2. The trim removed 6 bases at V and 3 bases at J, leaving 5 bases unmatched. The CDR3 totals 14 residues. CDR1 and CDR2 from the germline V gene are DFQATT and SNEGSKA (reference sequence). CDR3 loop: CSAHGTSDYNEQFF. The DNA for the CDR3 is TGCAGTGCCCATGGGACTAGCGACTACAATGAGCAGTTCTTC.

This clonotype has at least ten counts. V usage is TRBV28 and J usage is TRBJ2-7, with 7 bases identical to TRBD1. The J segment lost 4 bases and the V segment lost 5 bases, leaving 8 bases of the junction unmatched. CDR1 MDHEN and CDR2 SYDVKM come from the germline V gene. The CDR3 runs to 14 residues. CDR3 residues: CASSTGASPYEQYF. The CDR3 DNA is TGTGCCAGCAGTACAGGGGCATCTCCGTACGAGCAGTACTTC.

This clonotype was picked up many times. The rearrangement links TRBV4-1 to TRBJ2-1, with D uncertain. The CDR3 is 14 residues long. V gave up 1 base and J gave up 7 bases, with 11 bases separating them. CDR1 is MGHRA and CDR2 is YSYEKL in the germline V gene. This CDR3 reads CASSQVRVGNEQFF. The CDR3 DNA reads TGCGCCAGCAGCCAAGTAAGGGTGGGGAATGAGCAGTTCTTC.

Many counts were recorded for this clonotype. The chain uses TRBV7-9 and TRBJ2-5; TRBD2 might be the D (6 bases). The CDR3 sequence is 12 residues long. From germline, CDR1 is SEHNR and CDR2 FQNEAQ (reference sequence). The V and J ends lost 11 bases and 4 bases respectively, with 14 bases between them. The CDR3 DNA sequence: TGTGCCTGGGGGGAAGCGGGAGAGACCCAGTACTTC. Encoded protein: CAWGEAGETQYF.

This clonotype has a count of ten or more. This chain joins TRBV20-1 and TRBJ2-3; D possibly matches TRBD1 or TRBD2 (5 bases each). V lost 4 bases and J lost 3, with 14 bases in between. The CDR3 length is 14 residues. Germline V gene lookup returns CDR1 DFQATT and CDR2 SNEGSKA (reference sequence). The CDR3 nucleotides read TGCAGTGCTACCTCAGGGTCGGGGACAGATACGCAGTATTTT. As protein: CSATSGSGTDTQYF.